In this sample, the clone carrying this TCR beta chain turned up many times. The antigen remains undetermined. Amplification targeted TCR beta CDR3 regions from RNA transcripts. When the TCR CDR3 underwent first-round RT-PCR, the HTBI primer set was used. TCRdb re-called the multiplex PCR reads through MiXCR, storing one row per CDR3 protein. This sample has about 570,000 distinct CDR3 sequences, with about half found just once. This record belongs to a study of T cells in Graves' hyperthyroidism and ophthalmopathy. Findings of the study overall: A 13 V-J model separated ophthalmopathy from stable hyperthyroidism. Most clonotypes expanded in the thyroid (above 0.001) were also present in blood.

Patients were excluded because of uncontrolled infection, other autoimmune disease, pregnancy or lactation. This sequence originates from an adult woman with Graves' disease, either hyperthyroidism or ophthalmopathy (not recorded which). Sequenced material: peripheral blood or thyroid tissue (not recorded which).

Here the CDR3 reads CASSLSGGSTEAFF. CDR3 nucleotides: TGTGCCAGCAGTTTATCAGGGGGAAGCACTGAAGCTTTCTTT. The rearrangement links TRBV27 to TRBJ1-1; D is possibly TRBD1 (6 bases). The CDR3 runs to 14 residues. With 0 bases removed from V and 4 bases from J, the gap between germline ends came to 9 bases. Germline V lookup: CDR1 MNHEY, CDR2 SMNVEV (reference sequence).